This T cell receptor beta chain was observed in a study of cytomegalovirus exposure and HLA in healthy donors. In its sample, this clone was seen once. Antigen: not known. Whole-study results and caveats: In a later analysis, DRB1 alleles had the most associated TCRs; HLA-C alleles the fewest. Later analysis suggested most CMV-associated TCR beta chains were HLA-restricted. Later analysis indicated greater clonal expansion among HLA-associated TCR beta chains than among equally common other chains.

Both 60 Vbeta primers and 13 Jbeta primers went into the PCR. Sequencing was performed with immunoSEQ multiplex PCR; in TCRdb, only in-frame clones are kept and a portion is missing. The profile covers more than 90,000 clones, with 75% appearing a single time and about 10% taken by the ten largest. The TCR originated in a man in his fifties or sixties in good health and CMV-seronegative. The sequencing sample was made of PBMCs.

The CDR3 protein is CASYTGGSYEQYF. CDR3 DNA: TGTGCCAGCTATACAGGGGGGAGCTACGAGCAGTACTTC. The chain recombines TRBV28 with TRBJ2-7; TRBD1 aligns across 8 bases. V was clipped by 8 bases and J by 3 bases; unmatched bases: 6. Germline V gene lookup returns CDR1 MDHEN and CDR2 SYDVKM. The CDR3 length is 13 residues.